This T cell receptor beta chain originates from a study of tumor-infiltrating lymphocytes in localized non-small cell lung cancer. Across the whole study: Resected tumor was paired with non-adjacent uninvolved lung from the same patient.

Germline CDR1 is LNHDA and CDR2 is SQIVND (reference sequence). Trimming took off 5 bases at V and 3 bases at J, with 13 bases between the two ends. The CDR3 totals 14 residues. The data were produced by immunoSEQ multiplex PCR, yet TCRdb's version contains in-frame clones alone and is incomplete. In the table there are some 15,000 clones, approximately 70% of which are singletons. This clonotype originated in a human donor with non-small cell lung cancer. The chain combines TRBV19 with TRBJ1-1; the D gene is possibly TRBD1 (5 bases). Sequencing was done on a sample of lung tumor tissue. The CDR3 DNA reads TGTGCCAGTAGTTCCCCAGGGCAGTACACTGAAGCTTTCTTT. This sequence encodes CASSSPGQYTEAFF.